The clone carrying this T cell receptor (beta chain) is a singleton in its sample. Its specificity is unknown. This specimen comes from a study of T cell repertoires in cytomegalovirus infection. The V and J ends lost 3 bases and 0 bases respectively, with 11 bases between them. The CDR3 contains 15 residues. Germline CDR1 is SQVTM and CDR2 is ANQGSEA. Study-level findings and limits: There were HLA-C-restricted CMV-specific TCR beta clonotypes dominating the ex vivo response. People with CMV and the relevant HLA were identified by cumulative public TCR beta family frequency.

MiXCR, applied by TCRdb to the reads, yields one record per CDR3 protein. This table has around 100,000 distinct CDR3 sequences, around 45% appearing once. Specimen: CD8+ T cells from cultured PBMCs, collected from culture after CMV antigen stimulation. The receptor comes from a human donor in good health (CMV status not recorded). Some clones in this sample may be carry-over from other donors' samples. The rearrangement links TRBV29-1 to TRBJ2-2; tentative D call: TRBD2 (6 bases). The CDR3 nucleotides read TGCAGCGTTGACGGATCGGGGGCGAACACCGGGGAGCTGTTTTTT. It yields the protein CSVDGSGANTGELFF.